This TCR beta chain was recovered during a study of regulatory T cells in long-lasting Graves disease. Building of the TCR beta libraries involved iRepertoire HTBI primers and Arm-PCR of CDR3 regions. TCRdb analysed the multiplex PCR reads with MiXCR anew, one entry per CDR3 protein. The data contain 530,000 or so distinct CDR3 sequences, roughly 14% of them singletons. The CDR3 consists of 14 residues. Germline V lookup: CDR1 SGHRS, CDR2 YFSETQ. With V trimmed by 5 bases and J by 7 bases, 8 bases remained unmatched. As to time point: newly diagnosed GD, antithyroid drugs for less than 3 months. Extracted RNA from PBMCs served as the source of the TCR library. There are many counts of this clonotype. The sample was also linked to a second study, of T cells in Graves' hyperthyroidism and ophthalmopathy.

The gene calls are TRBV5-1 and TRBJ2-1; TRBD2 aligns across 8 bases. This clonotype originated in a man aged 25-45 years with Graves disease. The sample was peripheral blood mononuclear cells (PBMCs), taken at new diagnosis, from a patient treated with antithyroid drugs. The CDR3 loop reads CASRWSGGSNEQFF. The CDR3 DNA sequence: TGCGCCAGCAGGTGGTCGGGAGGGTCGAATGAGCAGTTCTTC.